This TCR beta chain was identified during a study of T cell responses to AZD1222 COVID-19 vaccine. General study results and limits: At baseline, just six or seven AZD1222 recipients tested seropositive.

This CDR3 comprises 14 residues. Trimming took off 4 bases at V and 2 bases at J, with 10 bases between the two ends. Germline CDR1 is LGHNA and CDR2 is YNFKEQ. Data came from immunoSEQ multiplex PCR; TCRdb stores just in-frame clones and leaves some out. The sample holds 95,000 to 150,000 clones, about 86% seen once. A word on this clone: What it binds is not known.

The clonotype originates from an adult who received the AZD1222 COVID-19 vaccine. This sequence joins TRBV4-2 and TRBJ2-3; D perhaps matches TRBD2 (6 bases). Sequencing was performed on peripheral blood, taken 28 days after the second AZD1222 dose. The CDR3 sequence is CASSRGEDTDTQYF. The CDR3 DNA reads TGTGCCAGCAGCCGTGGGGAGGACACAGATACGCAGTATTTT.